This note documents a single T cell receptor beta chain sequence. Its antigen is as yet unknown. Libraries were prepared by immunoSEQ multiplex PCR; TCRdb keeps only in-frame clonotypes and omits some of them. Among 150,000 to 200,000 clones listed, approximately 89% were seen once. This record belongs to a study of cytomegalovirus exposure and HLA in healthy donors. Overall study results and limits: The tendency of first-cohort TCR clusters to co-occur in the roughly 120 validation repertoires was the finding of a later analysis.

The CDR3 extends over 13 amino acids. Looked up from germline, CDR1 is GTSNPN and CDR2 is SVGIG (reference sequence). The V and J ends lost 0 bases and 6 bases respectively, with 11 bases between them. The clonotype originates from a man younger than 30 in good health and CMV-seropositive. Sequencing was done on a sample of PBMCs. The V call is TRBV30, the J call TRBJ2-5; D may be TRBD2 (6 bases). The CDR3 is CAWSVGGRQTQYF. Written as DNA, the CDR3 is TGTGCCTGGAGTGTGGGTGGGAGGCAGACCCAGTACTTC.